This T cell receptor beta chain was retrieved from a study of CD8 T cells in Susac syndrome. Whole-study results and caveats: The study conceded that its TCR sequencing and HLA analysis involved relatively few individuals.

A word on this clonotype: Antigen: not known.

Bulk CD8+ and CD4+ cells came from magnetic negative isolation; CD8+ TEMRA by FACS. The CDR3 totals 13 residues. Germline V lookup: CDR1 SGHRS, CDR2 YFSETQ. Between the trimmed V and J ends, which lost 2 bases and 1 base, there was a span of 6 bases. Reverse transcription of 0.5 to 1 ug RNA was performed with random hexamers. An immunoSEQ multiplex PCR amplified TCR beta CDR3 over 54 Vbeta and 13 Jbeta. TCRdb passed the immunoSEQ multiplex PCR reads through MiXCR, listing each CDR3 protein once. This sample has more than 95,000 distinct CDR3 sequences, with 85% to 95% found just once. This clonotype originated in a human donor with multiple sclerosis. Specimen: CD4+ T cells from PBMCs. The J gene is TRBJ1-1, the V gene TRBV5-1; the D is unclear. The CDR3 spells CASSFHSNTEAFF. CDR3 sequence (DNA): TGCGCCAGCAGCTTCCACTCGAACACTGAAGCTTTCTTT.